The 11 T cell receptor beta chains listed next were all sequenced from one sample in a study of blood T cell repertoires in COVID-19 (dated by TCRdb to 2018 to 2021). Libraries came from the immunoSEQ multiplex PCR assay. Entries here come from immuneACCESS through TCRdb and include only in-frame sequences with V and J called. Some clones fail to appear in such tables; in the studies checked, an unresolved V gene covers under half of the shortfall, and the cause of the remainder is unknown. The sample table lists some 50,000 clones, 86% of them with a count of one. Approximately 2% of the sample goes to the ten largest clones. The sequencing sample was made of peripheral blood. These receptors all stem from a woman aged 55 to 70 with acute or convalescent COVID-19.

As DNA, the CDR3 is TGCGCCAGCAGCCAAGTGTCACAGGGCTGGTATGGCTACACCTTC. Protein sequence: CASSQVSQGWYGYTF. The chain has TRBV4-1 and TRBJ1-2, with D possibly matching TRBD1 (6 bases). The germline V gene encodes CDR1 MGHRA and CDR2 YSYEKL. Trimming cost V 1 base and J 5 bases, with 14 bases left between them. The CDR3 spans 15 residues.

The chain links TRBV19 to TRBJ1-2; a weak D match, TRBD1 (5 bases). CDR1 and CDR2 from the germline V gene are LNHDA and SQIVND (reference sequence). V was trimmed by 4 bases and J by 2 bases, leaving 20 bases between them. The CDR3 loop spans 17 amino acids. Here the CDR3 reads CASSTRQPPRTNYGYTF. CDR3 sequence (DNA): TGTGCCAGTAGTACCAGACAGCCACCAAGAACAAACTATGGCTACACCTTC. Using reference TRBV19 and TRBJ1-2 for the parts outside the CDR3, the full variable domain is DGGITQSPKYLFRKEGQNVTLSCEQNLNHDAMYWYRQDPGQGLRLIYYSQIVNDFQKGDIAEGYSVSREKKESFPLTVTSAQKNPTAFYLCASSTRQPPRTNYGYTFGSGTRLTVV.

The chain has TRBV24-1 and TRBJ2-7, with 8 bases matching TRBD1. The CDR3 contains 16 residues. V was pared by 4 bases and J by 2 bases, with 9 bases of the junction left unmatched. Per germline, CDR1 KGHDR and CDR2 SFDVKD. The CDR3 nucleotides are TGTGCCACCAGTGACGCACAGGGGGAAAAGCCCTACGAGCAGTACTTC. It yields the protein CATSDAQGEKPYEQYF.

This sequence joins TRBV7-9 and TRBJ1-1; D gene uncertain. From germline, CDR1 is SEHNR and CDR2 FQNEAQ (reference sequence). The V gene lost 5 bases and the J gene lost 3 bases, with 7 bases spanning the gap. The CDR3 runs to 12 residues. CDR3 coding DNA: TGTGCCAGCAGCCCCATAGACACTGAAGCTTTCTTT. Translating it yields CASSPIDTEAFF.

The V call is TRBV30, the J call TRBJ1-1, with D possibly TRBD1 on 5 matching bases. The germline V gene has CDR1 GTSNPN and CDR2 SVGIG (reference sequence). Between the trimmed V and J ends, which lost 4 bases and 8 bases, there was a span of 14 bases. This CDR3 has 12 amino acids. The CDR3 nucleotides read TGTGCCTGGACATTTGGCCAGGGCGAAGCTTTCTTT. Translation: CAWTFGQGEAFF.

This rearrangement joins TRBV25-1 to TRBJ2-1; TRBD1 matches 8 bases. CDR1 and CDR2 from the germline V gene are MGHDK and SYGVNS. This CDR3 has 17 residues. The trim removed 3 bases at V and 0 bases at J, leaving 7 bases unmatched. CDR3 bases: TGTGCCAGCAGTGACCATCAGGGGGCTAGCTCCTACAATGAGCAGTTCTTC. This gives the protein CASSDHQGASSYNEQFF.

This clone was seen a single time. The chain is built from TRBV7-2 and TRBJ1-2; D is unresolved. The CDR3 contains 16 residues. V was clipped by 2 bases and J by 8 bases, with 21 bases between them. Germline lookup yields CDR1 SGHTA and CDR2 FQGNSA. The CDR3 sequence is CASSLSGISPRQGYTF. The CDR3 DNA reads TGTGCCAGCAGCTTATCGGGAATTAGCCCCCGGCAAGGCTACACCTTC.

The rearrangement joins TRBV25-1 to TRBJ1-4; no clear D gene. The V gene's germline CDR1 is MGHDK and CDR2 SYGVNS. The CDR3 is 15 amino acids. V was cut by 0 bases and J by 2 bases, with 7 bases left in between. Written as DNA, the CDR3 is TGTGCCAGCAGTGAATATCGGTCTACTAATGAAAAACTGTTTTTT. Translation gives CASSEYRSTNEKLFF.

The chain is built from TRBV18 and TRBJ1-1, with D possibly matching TRBD1 (5 bases). The CDR3 is made up of 15 amino acids. CDR1 and CDR2 (germline): KGHSH, LQKENI. The germline V and J ends were trimmed by 4 bases and 2 bases, with 14 bases remaining between them. The CDR3 region has the DNA TGTGCCAGCTCACGCCCGGACGGGGGAAACACTGAAGCTTTCTTT. Amino acid sequence: CASSRPDGGNTEAFF.

This sequence joins TRBV27 and TRBJ1-2, with no clear D. This CDR3 contains 13 residues. CDR1 MNHEY and CDR2 SMNVEV come from the germline V gene (reference sequence). Trimming shortened V by 5 bases and J by 3 bases, and 10 bases separated the two germline ends. Written as DNA, the CDR3 is TGTGCCAGCAGTCCCACAGCTTACTATGGCTACACCTTC. Residues: CASSPTAYYGYTF.

The rearrangement links TRBV10-3 to TRBJ2-1, with 10 bases matching TRBD1. With 5 bases clipped from V and 5 bases from J, the junction kept 6 bases outside the gene matches. CDR3 size: 15 residues. The germline V gene encodes CDR1 ENHRY and CDR2 SYGVKD. CDR3 DNA: TGTGCCATCAGTCCCCCGGGACAGGGGAACAATGAGCAGTTCTTC. Protein product: CAISPPGQGNNEQFF.